The sample holds a few counts of the clone carrying this T cell receptor beta chain. Together with a sample-barcoded 5' primer, a J-beta primer mix was included in a second PCR lasting 7 to 11 cycles. TCRdb re-called the 5' RACE reads with MiXCR, one entry per CDR3 protein. The table lists 1,300,000 or so distinct CDR3 sequences, almost 60% of them singletons, with over 5.5% in the top ten. The sample comes from a study of blood T cells in healthy people across ages. The CDR3 totals 14 residues. Trimming stripped 3 bases from V and 2 bases from J, with 10 bases between. Sequenced sample: blood. The TCR was taken from a man between 18 and 35 years old in good health. The chain is built from TRBV12-3 or TRBV12-4 and TRBJ2-5; D call uncertain. CDR3 sequence reads: CASSLFENQETQYF. DNA for the CDR3: TGTGCCAGCAGTTTGTTCGAGAATCAAGAGACCCAGTACTTC.